A selection of T cell receptor beta chains follows, all from one sample in a study of T cells after yellow fever vaccination. Each CDR3 protein is one row after TCRdb ran MiXCR on the 5' RACE reads. The sample has some 320,000 distinct CDR3 sequences, approximately 4% seen once; the top ten hold just under 20%. The material was PBMCs, obtained 15 days after the yellow fever booster vaccination. The receptors derive from a man aged 18 to 30 who received the YFV17D yellow fever vaccine. Each CDR3 is given with its conserved first and last residue. The order of the fields is J gene, CDR3 length, V gene, CDR3 protein.

TRBJ1-4	14	TRBV6-2/TRBV6-3	CASSYSRRDEKLFF
TRBJ1-1	14	TRBV15	CATSSREGGTEAFF
TRBJ1-1	15	TRBV5-1	CASSLDGHMNTEAFF
TRBJ2-6	14	TRBV11-2	CASSFVLRANVLTF
TRBJ2-3	14	TRBV20-1	CSAPTAGGTDTQYF
TRBJ1-2	15	TRBV5-4	CASSLFWGGVYGYTF
TRBJ2-1	15	TRBV7-8	CASSLVTRGSGEQFF
TRBJ1-2	15	TRBV5-6	CASSSGQLRNYGYTF
TRBJ2-2	12	TRBV18	CASSQTSGELFF
TRBJ1-1	13	TRBV5-5	CASTRRENTEAFF
TRBJ1-1	12	TRBV6-5	CASRYGGTEAFF
TRBJ2-1	17	TRBV20-1	CSARGATSGGPYNEQLF
TRBJ2-3	15	TRBV5-4	CASSPEVIATDTQYF
TRBJ2-7	16	TRBV13	CASSETRQYAFYEQYF
TRBJ1-6	17	TRBV5-1	CASSLGGTHESNSPLHF
TRBJ1-4	14	TRBV20-1	CSARGWTGGGKLFF
TRBJ1-1	14	TRBV20-1	CSARDHRGSAEAFF
TRBJ1-4	17	TRBV20-1	CSARGTANTPTNEKLFF
TRBJ2-1	13	TRBV7-2	CASTPTPGNEQFF
TRBJ2-3	15	TRBV6-5	CASSPWTAVADTQYF
TRBJ1-1	14	TRBV27	CASSEQGRNTEAFF
TRBJ1-1	14	TRBV7-3	CASSLRPRGHKAFF
TRBJ2-5	15	TRBV30	CAWSVDSYYQETQYF
TRBJ2-2	18	TRBV12-3/TRBV12-4	CASSLAGGPNANTGELFF